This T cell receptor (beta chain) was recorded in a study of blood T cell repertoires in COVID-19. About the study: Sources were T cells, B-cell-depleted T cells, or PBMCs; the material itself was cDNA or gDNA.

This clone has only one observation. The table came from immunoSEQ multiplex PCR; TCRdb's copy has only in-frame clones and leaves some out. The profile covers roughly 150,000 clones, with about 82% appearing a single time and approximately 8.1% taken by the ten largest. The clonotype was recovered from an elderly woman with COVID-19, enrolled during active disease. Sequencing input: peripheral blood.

DNA of the CDR3: TGTGCCAGCAAAAGGATGGGACTAGCGCCGATAACCTACGAGCAGTACTTC. This sequence encodes CASKRMGLAPITYEQYF. This chain links TRBV5-8 with TRBJ2-7; 10 bases map to TRBD2. This CDR3 comprises 17 residues. J gave up 2 bases and V 6 bases, and 14 bases lay outside the gene matches. Germline CDR1 and CDR2: SGHTS and YDEGEE.